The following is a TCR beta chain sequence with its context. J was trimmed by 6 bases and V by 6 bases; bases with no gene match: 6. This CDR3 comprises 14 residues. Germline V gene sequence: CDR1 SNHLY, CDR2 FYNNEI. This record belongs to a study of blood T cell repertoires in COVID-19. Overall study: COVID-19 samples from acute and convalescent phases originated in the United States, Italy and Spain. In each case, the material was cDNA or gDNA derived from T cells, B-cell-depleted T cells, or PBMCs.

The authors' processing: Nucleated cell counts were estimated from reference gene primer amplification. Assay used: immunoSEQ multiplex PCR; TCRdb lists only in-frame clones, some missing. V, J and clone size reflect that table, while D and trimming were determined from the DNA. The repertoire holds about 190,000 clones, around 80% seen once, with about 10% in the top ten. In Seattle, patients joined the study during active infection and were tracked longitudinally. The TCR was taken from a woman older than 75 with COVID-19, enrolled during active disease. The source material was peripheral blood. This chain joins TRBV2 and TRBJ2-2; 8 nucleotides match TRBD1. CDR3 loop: CASRRDRSSGELFF. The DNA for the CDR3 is TGTGCCAGCAGGCGGGACAGGTCCTCCGGGGAGCTGTTTTTT.